A single count supports the clone carrying this T cell receptor (beta chain). The antigen is undetermined. This record belongs to a study of long-term antiretroviral therapy in people with HIV. General study points: Adherence to ART, viral resistance and therapy changes lacked any data. Controls showed broader CDR3 length ranges than did the HIV repertoires.

Germline CDR1 reads SGHAT; CDR2 reads FQNNGV. The CDR3 is made up of 15 amino acids. Germline trimming cut 4 bases from V and 4 bases from J; bases unmatched to any gene: 10. Assay version v3.0 of immunoSEQ was used, and it was run at survey level. Libraries were prepared by immunoSEQ multiplex PCR; TCRdb keeps only in-frame clonotypes and omits some of them. The data show about 27,000 clones, about 82% seen once. The sequencing used unsorted PBMCs, collected 0.8 years before starting antiretroviral therapy. The TCR comes from a man younger than 35 with HIV. The chain links TRBV11-2 to TRBJ2-7, with 7 bases aligning to TRBD2. The CDR3 nucleotides read TGTGCCAGCAGCTGGGCGGGCGGCGGGAGTTACGAGCAGTACTTC. Encoded protein: CASSWAGGGSYEQYF.